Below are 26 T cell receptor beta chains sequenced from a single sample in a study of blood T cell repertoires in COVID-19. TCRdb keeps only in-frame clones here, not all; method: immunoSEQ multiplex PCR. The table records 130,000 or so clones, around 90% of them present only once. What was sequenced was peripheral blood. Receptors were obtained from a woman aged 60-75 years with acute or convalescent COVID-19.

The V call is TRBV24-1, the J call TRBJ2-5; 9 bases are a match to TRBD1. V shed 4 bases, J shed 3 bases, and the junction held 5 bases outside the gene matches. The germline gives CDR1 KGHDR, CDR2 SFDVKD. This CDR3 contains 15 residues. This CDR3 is CATSDPGQGKETQYF. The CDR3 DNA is TGTGCCACCAGTGACCCGGGACAGGGTAAAGAGACCCAGTACTTC.

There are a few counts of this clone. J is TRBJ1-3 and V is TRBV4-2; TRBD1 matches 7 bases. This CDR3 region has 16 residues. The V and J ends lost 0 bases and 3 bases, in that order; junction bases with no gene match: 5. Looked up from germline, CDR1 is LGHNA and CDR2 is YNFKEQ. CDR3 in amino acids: CASSQDPGTVGNTIYF. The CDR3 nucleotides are TGTGCCAGCAGCCAAGACCCAGGGACAGTTGGAAACACCATATATTTT.

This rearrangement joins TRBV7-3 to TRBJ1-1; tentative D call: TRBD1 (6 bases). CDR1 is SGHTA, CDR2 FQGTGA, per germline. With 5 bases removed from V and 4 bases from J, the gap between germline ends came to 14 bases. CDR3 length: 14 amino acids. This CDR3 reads CASSPLQGATEAFF. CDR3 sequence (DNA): TGTGCCAGCAGCCCTTTACAGGGTGCCACTGAAGCTTTCTTT.

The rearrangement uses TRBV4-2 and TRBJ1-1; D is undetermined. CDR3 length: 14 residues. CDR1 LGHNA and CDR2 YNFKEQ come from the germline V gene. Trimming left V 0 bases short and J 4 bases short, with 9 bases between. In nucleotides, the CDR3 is TGTGCCAGCAGCCAAGATCTGGAGGTCACTGAAGCTTTCTTT. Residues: CASSQDLEVTEAFF.

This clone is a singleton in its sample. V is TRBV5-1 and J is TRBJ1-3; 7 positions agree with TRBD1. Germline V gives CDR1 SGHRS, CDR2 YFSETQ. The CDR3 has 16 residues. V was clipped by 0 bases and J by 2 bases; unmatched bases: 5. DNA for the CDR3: TGCGCCAGCAGCTTGGGAGACAGGGCCCCTGGAAACACCATATATTTT. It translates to CASSLGDRAPGNTIYF.

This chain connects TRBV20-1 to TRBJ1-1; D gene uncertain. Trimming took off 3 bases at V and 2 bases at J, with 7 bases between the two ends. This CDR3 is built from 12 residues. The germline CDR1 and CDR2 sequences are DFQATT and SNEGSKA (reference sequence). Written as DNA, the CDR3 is TGCAGTGCTAGTCGGGGTAACACTGAAGCTTTCTTT. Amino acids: CSASRGNTEAFF.

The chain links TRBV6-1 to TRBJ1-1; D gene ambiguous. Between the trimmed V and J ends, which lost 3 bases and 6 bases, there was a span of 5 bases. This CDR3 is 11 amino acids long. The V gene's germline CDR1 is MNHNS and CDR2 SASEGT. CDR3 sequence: CASSERSEAFF. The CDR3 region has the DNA TGTGCCAGCAGTGAGAGGTCTGAAGCTTTCTTT.

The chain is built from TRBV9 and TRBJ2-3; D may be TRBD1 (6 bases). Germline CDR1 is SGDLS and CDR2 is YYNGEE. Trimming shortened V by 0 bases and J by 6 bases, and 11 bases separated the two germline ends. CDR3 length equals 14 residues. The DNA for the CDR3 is TGTGCCAGCAGCGTAGCTACAGGGTCGGATACGCAGTATTTT. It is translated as CASSVATGSDTQYF.

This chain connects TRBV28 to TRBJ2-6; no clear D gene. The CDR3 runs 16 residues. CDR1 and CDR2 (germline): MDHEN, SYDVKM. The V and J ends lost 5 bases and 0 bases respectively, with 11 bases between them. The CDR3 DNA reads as TGTGCCAGCAGTCCCCGTTGGAGCTCTGGGGCCAACGTCCTGACTTTC. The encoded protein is CASSPRWSSGANVLTF.

In DNA form, the CDR3 reads TGTGCCAGCAGCTTCTCGACAGGGAACTATGGCTACACCTTC. Amino acid sequence: CASSFSTGNYGYTF. The chain combines TRBV7-2 with TRBJ1-2, with 7 bases identical to TRBD1. The CDR3 consists of 14 residues. CDR1 and CDR2 (germline): SGHTA, FQGNSA. After removal of 3 bases from V and 2 bases from J, the junction contained 3 bases not matched to a gene.

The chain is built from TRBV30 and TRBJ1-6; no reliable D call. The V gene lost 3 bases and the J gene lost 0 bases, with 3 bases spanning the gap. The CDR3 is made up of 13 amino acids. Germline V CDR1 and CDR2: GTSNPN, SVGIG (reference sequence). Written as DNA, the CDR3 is TGTGCCTGGAGGGCCTCCTATAATTCACCCCTCCACTTT. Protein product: CAWRASYNSPLHF. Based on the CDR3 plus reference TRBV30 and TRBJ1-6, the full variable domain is SQTIHQWPATLVQPVGSPLSLECTVEGTSNPNLYWYRQAAGRGLQLLFYSVGIGQISSEVPQNLSASRPQDRQFILSSKKLLLSDSGFYLCAWRASYNSPLHFGNGTRLTVT.

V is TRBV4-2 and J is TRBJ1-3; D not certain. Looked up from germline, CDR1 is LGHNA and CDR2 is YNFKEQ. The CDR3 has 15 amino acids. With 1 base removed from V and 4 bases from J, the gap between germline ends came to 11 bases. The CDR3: CASSQGIPGGNTIYF. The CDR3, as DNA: TGTGCCAGCAGCCAAGGAATTCCGGGGGGAAACACCATATATTTT.

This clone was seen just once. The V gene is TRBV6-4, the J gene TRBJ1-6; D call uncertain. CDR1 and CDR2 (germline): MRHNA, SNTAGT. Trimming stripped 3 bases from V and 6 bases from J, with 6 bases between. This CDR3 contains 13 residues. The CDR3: CASSETINSPLHF. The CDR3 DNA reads TGTGCCAGCAGTGAGACAATTAATTCACCCCTCCACTTT.

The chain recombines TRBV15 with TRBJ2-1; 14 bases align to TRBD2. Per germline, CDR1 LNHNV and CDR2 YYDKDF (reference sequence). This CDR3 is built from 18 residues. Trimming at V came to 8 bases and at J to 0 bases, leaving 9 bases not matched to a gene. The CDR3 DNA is TGTGCCACCTGGGCAGGGACTAGCGGGGGACCCTCCTACAATGAGCAGTTCTTC. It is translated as CATWAGTSGGPSYNEQFF. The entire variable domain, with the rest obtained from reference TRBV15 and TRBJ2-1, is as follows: DAMVIQNPRYQVTQFGKPVTLSCSQTLNHNVMYWYQQKSSQAPKLLFHYYDKDFNNEADTPDNFQSRRPNTSFCFLDIRSPGLGDTAMYLCATWAGTSGGPSYNEQFFGPGTRLTVL.

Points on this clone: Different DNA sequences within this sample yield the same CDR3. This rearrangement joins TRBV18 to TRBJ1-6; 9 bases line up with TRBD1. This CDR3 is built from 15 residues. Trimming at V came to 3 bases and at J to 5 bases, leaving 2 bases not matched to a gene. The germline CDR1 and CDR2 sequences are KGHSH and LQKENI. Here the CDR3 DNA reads TGTGCCAGCTCACCGAGGACAGGGGATAATTCACCCCTCCACTTT. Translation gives CASSPRTGDNSPLHF.

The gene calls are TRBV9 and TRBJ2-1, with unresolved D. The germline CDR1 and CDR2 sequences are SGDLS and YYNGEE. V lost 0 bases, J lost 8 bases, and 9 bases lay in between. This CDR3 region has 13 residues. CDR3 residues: CASSVAPKDEQFF. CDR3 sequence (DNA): TGTGCCAGCAGCGTAGCCCCTAAAGATGAGCAGTTCTTC.

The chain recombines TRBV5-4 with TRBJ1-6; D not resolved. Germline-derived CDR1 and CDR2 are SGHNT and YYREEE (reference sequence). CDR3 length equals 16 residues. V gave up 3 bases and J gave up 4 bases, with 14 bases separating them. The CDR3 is CASSSLDLMYNSPLHF. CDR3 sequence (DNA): TGTGCCAGCAGCTCCTTAGATTTGATGTATAATTCACCCCTCCACTTT. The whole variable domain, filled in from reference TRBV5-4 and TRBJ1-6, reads ETGVTQSPTHLIKTRGQQVTLRCSSQSGHNTVSWYQQALGQGPQFIFQYYREEENGRGNFPPRFSGLQFPNYSSELNVNALELDDSALYLCASSSLDLMYNSPLHFGNGTRLTVT.

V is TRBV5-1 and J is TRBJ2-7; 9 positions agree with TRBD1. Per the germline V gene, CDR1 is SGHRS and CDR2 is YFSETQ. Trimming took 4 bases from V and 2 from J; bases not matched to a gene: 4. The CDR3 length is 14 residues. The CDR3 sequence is CASSPRTGAYEQYF. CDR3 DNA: TGCGCCAGCAGCCCCAGGACAGGGGCCTACGAGCAGTACTTC.

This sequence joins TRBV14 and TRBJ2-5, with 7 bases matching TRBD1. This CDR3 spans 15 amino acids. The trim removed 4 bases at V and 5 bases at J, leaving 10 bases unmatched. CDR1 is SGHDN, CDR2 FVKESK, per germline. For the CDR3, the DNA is TGTGCCAGCAGCCCCGGGACAGTACGAACGGAGACCCAGTACTTC. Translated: CASSPGTVRTETQYF.

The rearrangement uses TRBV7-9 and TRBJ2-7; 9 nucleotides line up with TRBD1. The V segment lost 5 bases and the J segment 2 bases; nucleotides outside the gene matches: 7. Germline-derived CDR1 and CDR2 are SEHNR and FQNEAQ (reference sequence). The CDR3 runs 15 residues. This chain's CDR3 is CASSPQTGGTYEQYF. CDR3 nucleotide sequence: TGTGCCAGCAGCCCGCAGACAGGGGGAACCTACGAGCAGTACTTC.

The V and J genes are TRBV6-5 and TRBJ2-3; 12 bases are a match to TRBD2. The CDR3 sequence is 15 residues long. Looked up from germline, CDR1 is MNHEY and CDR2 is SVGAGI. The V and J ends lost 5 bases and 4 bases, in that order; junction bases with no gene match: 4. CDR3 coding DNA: TGTGCCAGCAGTCCTAGCGGGGGGGGCGCAGATACGCAGTATTTT. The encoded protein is CASSPSGGGADTQYF.

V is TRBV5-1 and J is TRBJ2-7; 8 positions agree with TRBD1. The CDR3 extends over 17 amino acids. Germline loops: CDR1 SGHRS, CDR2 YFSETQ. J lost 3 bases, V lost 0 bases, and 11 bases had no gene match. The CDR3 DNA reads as TGCGCCAGCAGCTTGGCCCCGGGACAGGAGTGGTTCTACGAGCAGTACTTC. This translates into CASSLAPGQEWFYEQYF.

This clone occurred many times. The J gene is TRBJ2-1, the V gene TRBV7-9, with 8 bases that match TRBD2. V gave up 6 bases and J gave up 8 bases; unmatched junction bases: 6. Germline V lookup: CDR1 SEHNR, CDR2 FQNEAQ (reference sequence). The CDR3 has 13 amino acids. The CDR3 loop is CASRMGLEYEQFF. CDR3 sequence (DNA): TGTGCCAGCAGAATGGGACTAGAGTATGAGCAGTTCTTC.

For the CDR3, the DNA is TGCGCCAGCAGCTCTGGGACTAGCGGGAATAACGAGCAGTTCTTC. It encodes CASSSGTSGNNEQFF. V gene TRBV5-1 combines with J gene TRBJ2-1; TRBD2 agrees at 13 bases. In germline, CDR1 is SGHRS, CDR2 YFSETQ. CDR3 length: 15 residues. Trimming took 3 bases from V and 10 from J; bases not matched to a gene: 7.

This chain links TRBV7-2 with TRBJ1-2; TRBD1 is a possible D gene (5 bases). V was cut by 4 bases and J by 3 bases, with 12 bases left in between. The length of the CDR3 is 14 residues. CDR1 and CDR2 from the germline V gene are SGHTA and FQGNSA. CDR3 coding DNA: TGTGCCAGCAGCTCGCCCGACAGCCACTATGGCTACACCTTC. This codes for CASSSPDSHYGYTF.

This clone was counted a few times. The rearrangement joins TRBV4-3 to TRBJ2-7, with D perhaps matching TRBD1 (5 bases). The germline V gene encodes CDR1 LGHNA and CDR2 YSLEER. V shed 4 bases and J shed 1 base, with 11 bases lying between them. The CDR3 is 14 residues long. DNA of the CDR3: TGCGCCAGCAGCCCAGGGATTCGATCCTACGAGCAGTACTTC. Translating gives CASSPGIRSYEQYF.